This TCR beta chain was identified during a study of control samples from healthy donors and cancer patients. Per germline, CDR1 ENHRY and CDR2 SYGVKD. CDR3 size: 14 residues. Deletions cut 6 bases from V and 0 bases from J, with 6 bases between. TCRdb's copy holds only in-frame clones and misses some; the assay was immunoSEQ multiplex PCR. The table includes 70,000 to 90,000 clones, 70% to 90% detected once. Sequencing input: PBMCs. The V gene is TRBV10-3, the J gene TRBJ2-6, with no clear D. The origin of this receptor is an older woman with head and neck cancer. Here the CDR3 reads CAIRDSSGANVLTF. DNA of the CDR3: TGTGCCATCAGGGATAGCTCTGGGGCCAACGTCCTGACTTTC.